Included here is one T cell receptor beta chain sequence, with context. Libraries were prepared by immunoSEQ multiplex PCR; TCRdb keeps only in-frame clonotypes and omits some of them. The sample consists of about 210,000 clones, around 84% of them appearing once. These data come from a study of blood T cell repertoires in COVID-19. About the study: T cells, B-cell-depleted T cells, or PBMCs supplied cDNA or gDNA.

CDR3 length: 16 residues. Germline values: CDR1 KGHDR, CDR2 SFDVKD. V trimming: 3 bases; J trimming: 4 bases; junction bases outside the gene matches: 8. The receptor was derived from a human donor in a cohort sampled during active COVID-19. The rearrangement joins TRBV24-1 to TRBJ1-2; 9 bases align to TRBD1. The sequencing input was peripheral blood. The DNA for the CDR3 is TGTGCCACCAGTGATAACAGGGGGCGCGTCCCCTATGGCTACACCTTC. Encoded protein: CATSDNRGRVPYGYTF.